This entry lists 12 T cell receptor beta chains sequenced from one sample in a study of CD8+CD57+ T cells in acquired aplastic anemia. Genomic DNA, the template, was used for profiling of the TCR beta VDJ and CDR3. From the reads, TCRdb called clonotypes with MiXCR, one entry per CDR3 protein. This sample carries 150,000 to 200,000 distinct CDR3 sequences, 64% of them seen once, and the ten largest clones take 46%. Sample: sorted CD4+, CD8+, or CD8+CD57+ T cells (not recorded which) from PBMCs. These receptors came from a human donor with severe aplastic anemia or a healthy control (not recorded which).

This chain connects TRBV19 to TRBJ1-5; weak D call: TRBD1 (6 bases). The CDR3 totals 12 residues. Germline V lookup: CDR1 LNHDA, CDR2 SQIVND (reference sequence). Trimming took off 6 bases at V and 7 bases at J, with 10 bases between the two ends. CDR3 amino acids: CASRATGQPQHF. DNA for the CDR3: TGTGCCAGTAGAGCTACAGGGCAGCCCCAGCATTTT.

The rearrangement links TRBV2 to TRBJ2-5; 10 bases map to TRBD1. This CDR3 is built from 15 residues. The ends lost 7 bases at V and 1 base at J; junction bases unmatched: 6. Germline V gene lookup returns CDR1 SNHLY and CDR2 FYNNEI. CDR3 sequence (DNA): TGTGCCAGCACCACGGGGACAGGGGTCCAAGAGACCCAGTACTTC. It encodes CASTTGTGVQETQYF.

The chain combines TRBV12-3 or TRBV12-4 with TRBJ2-1, with D tentatively TRBD2 (6 bases). The CDR3 totals 14 residues. V lost 3 bases to trimming and J lost 7 bases, with 13 bases between them. CDR3 sequence (DNA): TGTGCCAGCAGTTTCTCCGGGAGCGGTAATGAGCAGTTCTTC. It is translated as CASSFSGSGNEQFF.

The genes are TRBV5-1 and TRBJ1-1; 7 bases fit TRBD1. The ends lost 4 bases at V and 4 bases at J; junction bases unmatched: 4. From germline, CDR1 is SGHRS and CDR2 YFSETQ. The CDR3 totals 13 residues. In nucleotides, the CDR3 is TGCGCCAGCAGCGGGGGACAGAGCACTGAAGCTTTCTTT. Translation: CASSGGQSTEAFF.

Notes on this clonotype: At one of its ends the junction is not consistent with the germline gene, which may arise from a read error. The chain joins TRBV24-1 to TRBJ2-7; TRBD1 is a possible D gene (5 bases). The CDR3 extends over 14 amino acids. In germline, CDR1 is KGHDR, CDR2 SFDVKD. The CDR3 bases are TGTGCCGCCAGTGATTTGCAAACAGGAGACGAGCAGTACTTC. It translates to CAASDLQTGDEQYF.

This clonotype was counted between two and nine times. The J gene is TRBJ2-1, the V gene TRBV20-1, with D possibly TRBD1 on 6 matching bases. Germline CDR1 reads DFQATT; CDR2 reads SNEGSKA (reference sequence). The CDR3 spans 11 residues. CDR3 in DNA: TGCAGCGTTGAGACAGGTCATGAGCAGTTCTTC. Amino acid sequence: CSVETGHEQFF.

In this sample, this clonotype turned up once. The V and J genes are TRBV24-1 and TRBJ1-2; D remains ambiguous. The CDR3 spans 12 residues. V dropped 6 bases and J dropped 8 bases, with 12 bases sitting between them. Germline CDR1 KGHDR, CDR2 SFDVKD. CDR3 sequence reads: CATSPFEGGYTF. The CDR3 region has the DNA TGTGCCACCAGTCCTTTTGAAGGGGGCTACACCTTC.

This rearrangement joins TRBV20-1 to TRBJ1-1, with 8 bases aligning to TRBD1. V lost 3 bases and J lost 3; bases outside the gene matches: 6. This CDR3 contains 14 residues. Germline V gene lookup returns CDR1 DFQATT and CDR2 SNEGSKA (reference sequence). The CDR3 DNA sequence: TGCAGTGCTAGCTTACCAGGGGGCCACACTGAAGCTTTCTTT. Amino acids: CSASLPGGHTEAFF.

The chain joins TRBV9 to TRBJ1-1; TRBD1 aligns across 8 bases. CDR1 is SGDLS and CDR2 is YYNGEE in the germline V gene. After removal of 4 bases from V and 4 bases from J, the junction contained 15 bases not matched to a gene. There are 17 residues in the CDR3. The CDR3 protein is CASSPWDRSGGLTEAFF. The CDR3 bases are TGTGCCAGCAGCCCATGGGACAGGTCGGGAGGGCTCACTGAAGCTTTCTTT. The variable domain in full, completed from reference TRBV9 and TRBJ1-1, reads DSGVTQTPKHLITATGQRVTLRCSPRSGDLSVYWYQQSLDQGLQFLIQYYNGEERAKGNILERFSAQQFPDLHSELNLSSLELGDSALYFCASSPWDRSGGLTEAFFGQGTRLTVV.

This clonotype was seen a handful of times. The V and J genes are TRBV24-1 and TRBJ2-1, with D unresolved. Germline CDR1 KGHDR, CDR2 SFDVKD. This CDR3 has 11 amino acids. Trimming took off 5 bases at V and 7 bases at J, with 5 bases between the two ends. The CDR3, as DNA: TGTGCCACCAGTGGTACTAATGAGCAGTTCTTC. This sequence encodes CATSGTNEQFF.

The J gene is TRBJ1-2, the V gene TRBV6-5; D is unresolved. Germline lookup yields CDR1 MNHEY and CDR2 SVGAGI. Trimming stripped 7 bases from V and 7 bases from J, with 13 bases between. The CDR3 runs to 12 residues. CDR3 DNA sequence: TGTGCCAGCACCCAACCATCCGGTGGCTACACCTTC. The encoded protein is CASTQPSGGYTF.

A single count supports this clonotype. The conserved phenylalanine or tryptophan normally closing the CDR3 is absent here, so this likely arose from a read error. V is TRBV19 and J is TRBJ2-7; 8 positions match TRBD1. Trimming removed 9 bases from V and 0 bases from J; junction bases left unmatched: 10. This CDR3 comprises 15 residues. CDR1 is LNHDA and CDR2 is SQIVND in the germline V gene (reference sequence). The CDR3 DNA is TGTGCCAGCAGCCAGCGGACAGGGAACTCCTACGAGCAGTACTCC. Translation gives CASSQRTGNSYEQYS.